A single sample is the source of the 23 T cell receptor beta chains below, sequenced in a study of blood T cell repertoires in COVID-19. Data came from immunoSEQ multiplex PCR; TCRdb stores just in-frame clones and leaves some out. Of hundreds of thousands of clones in the sample, roughly 87% were seen once. Sequenced material: peripheral blood. Every receptor here comes from a man younger than 35 with COVID-19, enrolled during active disease.

The sample holds one count of this clone. The gene calls are TRBV12-3 or TRBV12-4 and TRBJ2-5; weak D call: TRBD2 (6 bases). The V gene lost 3 bases and the J gene lost 2 bases, with 7 bases spanning the gap. The CDR3 sequence is 13 residues long. CDR3 amino acids: CASSFREQETQYF. The CDR3 DNA reads TGTGCCAGCAGTTTCCGGGAGCAAGAGACCCAGTACTTC.

The rearrangement uses TRBV7-9 and TRBJ1-1; D is uncertain. V was clipped by 5 bases and J by 0 bases, with 10 bases between them. The CDR3 runs to 14 residues. CDR1 is SEHNR, CDR2 FQNEAQ, per germline (reference sequence). Written as DNA, the CDR3 is TGTGCCAGCAGCCCTCCCCCAGTGAACACTGAAGCTTTCTTT. This codes for CASSPPPVNTEAFF.

The chain recombines TRBV12-5 with TRBJ2-3; TRBD2 aligns across 10 bases. With V trimmed by 1 base and J by 0 bases, 19 bases remained unmatched. CDR1 is LGHNT and CDR2 is FRNRAP in the germline V gene. The CDR3 consists of 22 residues. In nucleotides, the CDR3 is TGTGCTAGTGGTTTGGCCCTGCGGGGACTAGCGTACGACCAGAAAAGCACAGATACGCAGTATTTT. Protein sequence: CASGLALRGLAYDQKSTDTQYF.

The chain couples TRBV11-3 to TRBJ1-1, with 9 bases matching TRBD1. With V trimmed by 5 bases and J by 1 base, 8 bases remained unmatched. The germline gives CDR1 SGHNT, CDR2 YENEEA. This CDR3 has 16 amino acids. The CDR3 is CASSQRQGGTNTEAFF. CDR3 DNA: TGTGCCAGCAGCCAACGACAGGGGGGAACGAACACTGAAGCTTTCTTT.

V is TRBV5-5 and J is TRBJ2-3, with 7 positions matching TRBD2. CDR1 is SGHKS, CDR2 YYEKEE, per germline (reference sequence). The ends lost 0 bases at V and 4 bases at J; junction bases unmatched: 8. This CDR3 region has 16 residues. The CDR3, as DNA: TGTGCCAGCAGCTTGGCCTTGGCGGGAGCCGCAGATACGCAGTATTTT. Its translation: CASSLALAGAADTQYF.

The chain uses TRBV7-2 and TRBJ2-1; possible D gene TRBD2, 7 bases. Germline values: CDR1 SGHTA, CDR2 FQGNSA. V was trimmed by 5 bases and J by 5 bases, leaving 16 bases between them. The CDR3 loop spans 15 amino acids. The CDR3 region has the DNA TGTGCCAGCAGCCGTCTTGCGGGGGCCAACAATGAGCAGTTCTTC. It encodes CASSRLAGANNEQFF.

The CDR3: CASSPGQGPFEQYF. The CDR3 coding sequence is TGTGCCAGCAGCCCGGGACAGGGCCCCTTCGAGCAGTACTTC. This chain connects TRBV7-9 to TRBJ2-7; 9 nucleotides align to TRBD1. The CDR3 loop spans 14 amino acids. The V gene end was trimmed by 5 bases and the J gene end by 6 bases; junction bases not matched to a gene: 8. Germline assignment: CDR1 SEHNR and CDR2 FQNEAQ (reference sequence).

This rearrangement joins TRBV20-1 to TRBJ2-3; 8 bases fit TRBD1. CDR3 size: 11 residues. The V gene end was trimmed by 0 bases and the J gene end by 10 bases; junction bases not matched to a gene: 0. CDR1 is DFQATT and CDR2 is SNEGSKA in the germline V gene (reference sequence). DNA of the CDR3: TGCAGTGCTAGAGAGGGACAGGCGCAGTATTTT. Amino acid sequence: CSAREGQAQYF.

The rearrangement uses TRBV7-9 and TRBJ2-2, with 9 positions matching TRBD1. Per germline, CDR1 SEHNR and CDR2 FQNEAQ (reference sequence). Losses at the gene ends were 11 bases for V and 5 bases for J; bases not matched to a gene: 9. This CDR3 has 14 residues. The CDR3 here is CAGPGQGTTGELFF. The DNA of the CDR3 is TGTGCCGGACCGGGACAGGGTACGACCGGGGAGCTGTTTTTT.

The V gene is TRBV19, the J gene TRBJ2-4, with 11 bases fitting TRBD2. Germline-derived CDR1 and CDR2 are LNHDA and SQIVND (reference sequence). The CDR3 sequence is 14 residues long. V shed 7 bases, J shed 5 bases, and the junction held 4 bases outside the gene matches. The CDR3 reads CASNLAGGQNIQYF. DNA of the CDR3: TGTGCCAGTAACCTAGCGGGAGGACAAAACATTCAGTACTTC.

The chain uses TRBV10-3 and TRBJ1-5; no clear D gene. V was cut by 7 bases and J by 3 bases, with 13 bases left in between. CDR1 ENHRY and CDR2 SYGVKD come from the germline V gene. The CDR3 covers 14 residues. Written as DNA, the CDR3 is TGTGCCATCAAATCGGGTGCGTACAATCAGCCCCAGCATTTT. Protein sequence: CAIKSGAYNQPQHF.

The chain is built from TRBV5-4 and TRBJ1-1; D remains ambiguous. Germline lookup yields CDR1 SGHNT and CDR2 YYREEE (reference sequence). The CDR3 runs to 13 residues. The V gene lost 4 bases and the J gene lost 11 bases, with 18 bases spanning the gap. In DNA form, the CDR3 reads TGTGCCAGCAGCCTTGCCGGAGGGATTTGGGCTTTCTTT. Translating gives CASSLAGGIWAFF.

This clone occurred once. The chain couples TRBV3-1 (or the pseudogene TRBV3-2) to TRBJ2-5, with D possibly matching TRBD1 (6 bases). Looked up from germline, CDR1 is LGHDT and CDR2 is YNNKEL (reference sequence). With 3 bases removed from V and 4 bases from J, the gap between germline ends came to 12 bases. The CDR3 spans 14 residues. The CDR3 DNA reads TGTGCCAGCAGCCACCCCCGAGGGGGAGAGACCCAGTACTTC. This sequence encodes CASSHPRGGETQYF.

The genes are TRBV7-8 and TRBJ2-1; 9 nucleotides line up with TRBD2. The CDR3 consists of 16 residues. CDR1 and CDR2 from the germline V gene are SGHVS and FQNEAQ. The J segment lost 4 bases and the V segment lost 0 bases, leaving 4 bases of the junction unmatched. CDR3 bases: TGTGCCAGCAGCTTAGCGCTAGCGGGACTGTACAATGAGCAGTTCTTC. It specifies CASSLALAGLYNEQFF.

The V gene is TRBV18, the J gene TRBJ2-7, with 7 bases lining up with TRBD1. The CDR3 contains 12 residues. The J segment lost 6 bases and the V segment lost 4 bases, leaving 3 bases of the junction unmatched. Germline V gene sequence: CDR1 KGHSH, CDR2 LQKENI. The CDR3 DNA reads as TGTGCCAGCTCACTAAGGGACAGCGAGCAGTACTTC. This encodes CASSLRDSEQYF. The whole variable domain, filled in from reference TRBV18 and TRBJ2-7, reads NAGVMQNPRHLVRRRGQEARLRCSPMKGHSHVYWYRQLPEEGLKFMVYLQKENIIDESGMPKERFSAEFPKEGPSILRIQQVVRGDSAAYFCASSLRDSEQYFGPGTRLTVT.

This chain uses TRBV18 with TRBJ1-3, with a possible D match to TRBD1 (5 bases). CDR3 length: 13 residues. CDR1 and CDR2 from the germline V gene are KGHSH and LQKENI. V lost 3 bases and J 3 bases, leaving 6 bases between the germline ends. The DNA of the CDR3 is TGTGCCAGCTCACCGACAGTTGGAAACACCATATATTTT. Protein: CASSPTVGNTIYF.

The chain uses TRBV4-2 and TRBJ2-3; TRBD2 matches 9 bases. CDR3 length equals 19 residues. The J segment lost 2 bases and the V segment lost 0 bases, leaving 12 bases of the junction unmatched. Germline loops: CDR1 LGHNA, CDR2 YNFKEQ. CDR3 sequence: CASSQESPRLAGPTDTQYF. Here the CDR3 DNA reads TGTGCCAGCAGCCAAGAAAGCCCTAGGCTAGCGGGGCCCACAGATACGCAGTATTTT.

The chain carries TRBV20-1 and TRBJ2-1; D is unclear. Trimming pared 3 bases from V and 10 bases from J, leaving 16 bases between. CDR1 is DFQATT, CDR2 SNEGSKA, per germline (reference sequence). There are 13 residues in the CDR3. Here the CDR3 DNA reads TGCAGTGCTAGTGACTCGATTTTCGGGGAGCAGTTCTTC. This gives the protein CSASDSIFGEQFF.

The chain uses TRBV10-3 and TRBJ1-1; TRBD1 aligns across 7 bases. Trimming cost V 2 bases and J 4 bases; bases outside gene matches: 4. CDR3 size: 14 residues. Germline-derived CDR1 and CDR2 are ENHRY and SYGVKD. CDR3 region: CAISEDQGGTEAFF. The CDR3 DNA is TGTGCCATCAGTGAGGACCAGGGGGGCACTGAAGCTTTCTTT.

The chain uses TRBV7-2 and TRBJ2-1; 10 positions match TRBD2. V lost 0 bases and J lost 3; bases outside the gene matches: 8. Germline CDR1 is SGHTA and CDR2 is FQGNSA. The CDR3 has 18 residues. The CDR3 sequence: CASSLAASGGRLYNEQFF. CDR3 in DNA: TGTGCCAGCAGCTTAGCGGCTAGCGGGGGCCGACTCTACAATGAGCAGTTCTTC.

The rearrangement uses TRBV5-5 and TRBJ1-1; D ambiguous. The CDR3 has 16 residues. Germline assignment: CDR1 SGHKS and CDR2 YYEKEE (reference sequence). The V and J ends lost 6 bases and 3 bases respectively, with 21 bases between them. DNA for the CDR3: TGTGCCAGCAACCGAGGGCAGGTTATTGTGGACACTGAAGCTTTCTTT. This gives the protein CASNRGQVIVDTEAFF.

This clone showed up just once. The chain carries TRBV9 and TRBJ2-2; 9 bases match TRBD2. The CDR3 sequence is 18 residues long. Germline V gene lookup returns CDR1 SGDLS and CDR2 YYNGEE. V lost 4 bases and J lost 4; bases outside the gene matches: 14. Here the CDR3 DNA reads TGTGCCAGCAGCCCGAAGGGGGGGCTAGCGGGGACCACCGGGGAGCTGTTTTTT. This translates into CASSPKGGLAGTTGELFF.

This clone was seen a handful of times. The genes are TRBV19 and TRBJ1-5, with TRBD1 as a possible D gene (6 bases). The CDR3 sequence is 15 residues long. Per the germline V gene, CDR1 is LNHDA and CDR2 is SQIVND (reference sequence). Trimming cost V 6 bases and J 1 base, with 13 bases left between them. Here the CDR3 reads CASSPGAWSNQPQHF. In DNA, the CDR3 is TGTGCCAGTAGCCCAGGGGCGTGGAGCAATCAGCCCCAGCATTTT.